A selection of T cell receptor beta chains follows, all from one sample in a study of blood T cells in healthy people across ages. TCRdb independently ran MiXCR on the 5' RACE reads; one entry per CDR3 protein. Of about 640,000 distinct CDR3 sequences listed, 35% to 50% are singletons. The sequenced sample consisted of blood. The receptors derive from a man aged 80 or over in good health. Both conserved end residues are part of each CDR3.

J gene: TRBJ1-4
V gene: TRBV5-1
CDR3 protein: CASSPGSIANEKLFF

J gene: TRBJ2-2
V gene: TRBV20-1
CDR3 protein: CSATFPGGSSFTGELFF

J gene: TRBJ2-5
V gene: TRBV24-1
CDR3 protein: CATSMWGNEQYF

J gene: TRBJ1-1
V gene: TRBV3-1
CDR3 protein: CAVGGLGNTEAFF

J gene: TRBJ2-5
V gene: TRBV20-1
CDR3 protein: CSASIGGSGETQYF

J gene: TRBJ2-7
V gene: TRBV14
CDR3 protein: CASSPLTSGTYEQYF

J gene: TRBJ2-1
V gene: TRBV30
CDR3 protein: CAWSGKGTGADEQFF

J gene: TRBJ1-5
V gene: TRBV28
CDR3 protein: CASELTGEGQPQHF

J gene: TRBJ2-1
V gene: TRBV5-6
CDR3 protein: CASSLFRVHNEQFF

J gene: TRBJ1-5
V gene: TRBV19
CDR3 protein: CASSSGFGNQPQHF

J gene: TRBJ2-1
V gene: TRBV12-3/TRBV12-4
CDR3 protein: CASSPLASGGAGNEQFF

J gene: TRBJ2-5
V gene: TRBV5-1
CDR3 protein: CASSSQTSGGETQYF